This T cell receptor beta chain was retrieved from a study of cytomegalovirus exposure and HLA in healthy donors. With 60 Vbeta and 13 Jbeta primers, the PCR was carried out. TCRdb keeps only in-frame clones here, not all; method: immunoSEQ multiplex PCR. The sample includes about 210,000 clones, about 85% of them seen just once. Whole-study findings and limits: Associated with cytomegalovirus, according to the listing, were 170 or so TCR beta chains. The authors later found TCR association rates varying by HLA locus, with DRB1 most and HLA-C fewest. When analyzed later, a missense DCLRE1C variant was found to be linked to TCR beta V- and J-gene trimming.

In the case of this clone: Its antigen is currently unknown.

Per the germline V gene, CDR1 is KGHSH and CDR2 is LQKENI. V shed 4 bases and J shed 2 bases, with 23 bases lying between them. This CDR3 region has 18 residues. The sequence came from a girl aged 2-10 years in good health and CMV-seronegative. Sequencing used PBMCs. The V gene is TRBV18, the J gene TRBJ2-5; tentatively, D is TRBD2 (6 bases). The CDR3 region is CASSLTGRGDGTQETQYF. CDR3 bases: TGTGCCAGCTCACTGACCGGGCGCGGGGATGGTACGCAAGAGACCCAGTACTTC.